What follows are 23 T cell receptor beta chains derived from one specimen sequenced in a study of blood T cell repertoires in COVID-19. Profiling relied on immunoSEQ multiplex PCR, and the TCRdb table lists in-frame clones only, not all of them. The top ten clones hold 20% to 25% of a sample with 70,000 to 100,000 clones, around three quarters of them seen once. The sample taken for sequencing was peripheral blood. Receptors originate from a woman aged 60-75 years in a cohort sampled during active or convalescent COVID-19.

This chain uses TRBV27 with TRBJ1-1, with D unresolved. V lost 5 bases and J 4 bases, leaving 14 bases between the germline ends. The CDR3 sequence is 14 residues long. The germline gives CDR1 MNHEY, CDR2 SMNVEV (reference sequence). The chain's CDR3 is CASSGYSGRTEAFF. CDR3 in DNA: TGTGCCAGCAGTGGCTACAGCGGACGCACTGAAGCTTTCTTT.

The chain is built from TRBV6-5 and TRBJ1-4, with D possibly TRBD1 on 5 matching bases. V was pared by 5 bases and J by 7 bases, with 17 bases between. The germline V gene has CDR1 MNHEY and CDR2 SVGAGI. The CDR3 loop spans 15 amino acids. The CDR3 nucleotides are TGTGCCAGCAGTCCCGACGGGACTGTACGTGAAAAACTGTTTTTT. Its protein is CASSPDGTVREKLFF.

The V call is TRBV5-5, the J call TRBJ2-6, with 8 bases that match TRBD1. In germline, CDR1 is SGHKS, CDR2 YYEKEE (reference sequence). The CDR3 is 18 amino acids. V lost 10 bases and J lost 1; bases outside the gene matches: 16. The CDR3 nucleotides read TGTGCCCAGTCTAACTCCGGGACAGGTACATCTGGGGCCAACGTCCTGACTTTC. Translated: CAQSNSGTGTSGANVLTF.

The rearrangement links TRBV7-2 to TRBJ2-7; no clear D gene. The CDR3 has 12 amino acids. Trimming removed 2 bases from V and 1 base from J, with 3 bases in between. From germline, CDR1 is SGHTA and CDR2 FQGNSA. CDR3: CASSLYSYEQYF. CDR3 nucleotide sequence: TGTGCCAGCAGCTTATATTCCTACGAGCAGTACTTC.

This chain joins TRBV6-5 and TRBJ2-4; D might be TRBD1 (5 bases). CDR3 length: 14 amino acids. V lost 6 bases to trimming and J lost 5 bases, with 14 bases between them. Germline values: CDR1 MNHEY, CDR2 SVGAGI. The CDR3 region has the DNA TGTGCCAGCAGCAATCCAAAGACAGAAAACATTCAGTACTTC. It is translated as CASSNPKTENIQYF.

The chain combines TRBV4-3 with TRBJ2-2; no clear D gene. The length of the CDR3 is 16 residues. The V end lost 0 bases, the J end lost 1 base, and 9 bases lay between the germline ends. Germline CDR1 is LGHNA and CDR2 is YSLEER. The CDR3 DNA reads as TGCGCCAGCAGCCAAGATCCGGGTGGGAACACCGGGGAGCTGTTTTTT. Translated, it gives CASSQDPGGNTGELFF.

This chain joins TRBV7-2 and TRBJ2-5; D perhaps matches TRBD1 (6 bases). The CDR3 totals 15 residues. Germline V gene data show CDR1 as SGHTA and CDR2 as FQGNSA. V lost 1 base and J 1 base, leaving 10 bases between the germline ends. DNA of the CDR3: TGTGCCAGCAGCTTAGGGCAGGGGACCCAAGAGACCCAGTACTTC. Its translation is CASSLGQGTQETQYF.

The rearrangement links TRBV2 to TRBJ1-5, with D perhaps matching TRBD1 (6 bases). This CDR3 comprises 15 residues. Trimming cost V 6 bases and J 6 bases, with 18 bases left between them. Germline V gives CDR1 SNHLY, CDR2 FYNNEI. The CDR3 bases are TGTGCCAGCAGGGCACCCACAGGGAGTCGTCAGCCCCAGCATTTT. As protein: CASRAPTGSRQPQHF. The full variable domain, completed using reference TRBV2 and TRBJ1-5, is EPEVTQTPSHQVTQMGQEVILRCVPISNHLYFYWYRQILGQKVEFLVSFYNNEISEKSEIFDDQFSVERPDGSNFTLKIRSTKLEDSAMYFCASRAPTGSRQPQHFGDGTRLSIL.

The chain is built from TRBV19 and TRBJ2-6, with 7 positions matching TRBD1. CDR1 and CDR2 from the germline V gene are LNHDA and SQIVND (reference sequence). Germline trimming cut 7 bases from V and 0 bases from J; bases unmatched to any gene: 3. This CDR3 is built from 15 residues. CDR3 residues: CASKGQTSGANVLTF. The CDR3 region has the DNA TGTGCCAGTAAGGGACAGACCTCTGGGGCCAACGTCCTGACTTTC.

The chain uses TRBV5-1 and TRBJ1-2; unclear D gene. V was shortened by 6 bases and J by 4 bases, with 16 bases between the two germline ends. Germline V CDR1 and CDR2: SGHRS, YFSETQ. The CDR3 extends over 14 amino acids. CDR3 nucleotide sequence: TGCGCCAGCAACGACGGACTAGGGAGCTATGGCTACACCTTC. Its protein product is CASNDGLGSYGYTF.

The genes are TRBV4-2 and TRBJ1-1; perhaps TRBD1 as D (5 bases). From germline, CDR1 is LGHNA and CDR2 YNFKEQ. V lost 0 bases and J 6 bases, leaving 17 bases between the germline ends. The CDR3 totals 16 residues. The CDR3 coding sequence is TGTGCCAGCAGCCAAGATCTAGGGCAGGGAAGAGCTGAAGCTTTCTTT. Translation: CASSQDLGQGRAEAFF.

The V gene is TRBV9, the J gene TRBJ1-1; 7 bases are a match to TRBD1. With V trimmed by 1 base and J by 0 bases, 3 bases remained unmatched. CDR3 length: 15 residues. The germline V gene encodes CDR1 SGDLS and CDR2 YYNGEE. The CDR3 DNA follows: TGTGCCAGCAGCGTATGGGACAGCCTGAACACTGAAGCTTTCTTT. Its translation is CASSVWDSLNTEAFF.

This chain links TRBV11-3 with TRBJ2-2; perhaps TRBD1 as D (6 bases). Germline V gene data show CDR1 as SGHNT and CDR2 as YENEEA. There are 15 residues in the CDR3. With 4 bases removed from V and 0 bases from J, the gap between germline ends came to 9 bases. This chain's CDR3 is CASSSRTANTGELFF. CDR3 nucleotide sequence: TGTGCCAGCAGCTCGAGGACAGCGAACACCGGGGAGCTGTTTTTT.

The chain has TRBV7-3 and TRBJ2-7, with a tentative D call TRBD1 (6 bases). The CDR3 sequence is 15 residues long. Germline V CDR1 and CDR2: SGHTA, FQGTGA. V was clipped by 0 bases and J by 2 bases, with 11 bases between them. The CDR3 DNA is TGTGCCAGCAGCTTAACGCCGGACAGAGCCTACGAGCAGTACTTC. Translated: CASSLTPDRAYEQYF.

This clone has only a few counts. J is TRBJ1-4 and V is TRBV6-5; a possible D gene is TRBD1 (5 bases). V was cut by 0 bases and J by 5 bases, with 10 bases left in between. Germline CDR1 and CDR2: MNHEY and SVGAGI. This CDR3 is 15 amino acids long. The CDR3 loop is CASSYSGAKNEKLFF. The DNA for the CDR3 is TGTGCCAGCAGTTACTCTGGGGCCAAAAATGAAAAACTGTTTTTT.

The genes are TRBV7-2 and TRBJ1-6; 9 bases fit TRBD1. Trimming took 2 bases from V and 13 from J; bases not matched to a gene: 9. This CDR3 contains 15 residues. Germline V lookup: CDR1 SGHTA, CDR2 FQGNSA. The CDR3 protein is CASSLSGTGLHPLHF. CDR3 bases: TGTGCCAGCAGCTTATCGGGGACAGGGTTACATCCCCTCCACTTT.

The V call is TRBV27, the J call TRBJ2-5; no reliable D call. CDR1 MNHEY and CDR2 SMNVEV come from the germline V gene (reference sequence). The CDR3 contains 12 residues. Deletions cut 0 bases from V and 5 bases from J, with 4 bases between. CDR3 amino acids: CASSLSGETQYF. The CDR3 region has the DNA TGTGCCAGCAGTTTATCTGGCGAGACCCAGTACTTC.

This chain connects TRBV4-3 to TRBJ2-3; 12 bases fit TRBD2. CDR3 length equals 14 residues. Losses at the gene ends were 9 bases for V and 5 bases for J; bases not matched to a gene: 6. Germline CDR1 reads LGHNA; CDR2 reads YSLEER. In nucleotides, the CDR3 is TGCGCCAGTGCGGCTAGCGGGGGGGGAGATACGCAGTATTTT. It is translated as CASAASGGGDTQYF.

The chain's CDR3 is CASSYGRFTGFGETQYF. The CDR3 coding sequence is TGTGCCAGCAGTTACGGCAGGTTTACGGGGTTCGGAGAGACCCAGTACTTC. The chain couples TRBV6-2 or TRBV6-3 to TRBJ2-5; a weak D match, TRBD2 (5 bases). Trimming shortened V by 2 bases and J by 4 bases, and 20 bases separated the two germline ends. The length of the CDR3 is 17 residues. Germline assignment: CDR1 MNHEY and CDR2 SVGEGT.

The table lists this clone with a count of one. V and J are TRBV7-8 and TRBJ2-6; 8 bases match TRBD1. V dropped 7 bases and J dropped 0; count of bases not matched to a gene: 8. The germline CDR1 and CDR2 sequences are SGHVS and FQNEAQ. The CDR3 contains 17 residues. The CDR3 DNA sequence: TGTGCCAGCATCGTGACAGGGGATAGCTCTGGGGCCAACGTCCTGACTTTC. Residues: CASIVTGDSSGANVLTF.

The CDR3 DNA reads as TGTGCCACCAGTGAAGGCAGGGTGGCTCAGCCCCAGCATTTT. Translating it yields CATSEGRVAQPQHF. V gene TRBV24-1 combines with J gene TRBJ1-5; tentative D call: TRBD1 (5 bases). This CDR3 is built from 14 residues. Germline V gives CDR1 KGHDR, CDR2 SFDVKD. V was clipped by 4 bases and J by 6 bases, with 12 bases between them.

The chain uses TRBV6-4 and TRBJ2-1; 7 nucleotides line up with TRBD2. Germline CDR1 and CDR2: MRHNA and SNTAGT. After removal of 2 bases from V and 6 bases from J, the junction contained 4 bases not matched to a gene. The CDR3 has 14 residues. CDR3 residues: CASSDPGGSNEQFF. The CDR3 region has the DNA TGTGCCAGCAGTGACCCGGGGGGTAGCAATGAGCAGTTCTTC.

The gene calls are TRBV5-1 and TRBJ2-7, with 7 nucleotides matching TRBD2. The CDR3 has 14 amino acids. Looked up from germline, CDR1 is SGHRS and CDR2 is YFSETQ. The V segment lost 4 bases and the J segment 0 bases; nucleotides outside the gene matches: 4. CDR3 bases: TGCGCCAGCAGCCCTCTAGCGGACTCCTACGAGCAGTACTTC. Amino acids: CASSPLADSYEQYF. Variable domain in full (rest from reference TRBV5-1 and TRBJ2-7): KAGVTQTPRYLIKTRGQQVTLSCSPISGHRSVSWYQQTPGQGLQFLFEYFSETQRNKGNFPGRFSGRQFSNSRSEMNVSTLELGDSALYLCASSPLADSYEQYFGPGTRLTVT.